The 27 T cell receptor beta chains in this list originate from one sample, sequenced in a study of a mutant IDH1 vaccine in newly diagnosed glioma. Which antigens these TCRs recognize remains unknown. Time point specified: week 47, end of study. A 20-mer mutant IDH1 peptide at 300 ug was injected subcutaneously with topical imiquimod. Using immunoSEQ multiplex PCR, the repertoire was profiled, and TCRdb retains in-frame clones only, with some absent. In the table there are roughly 32,000 clones, approximately 89% of which are singletons. Sequencing was performed on PBMCs, taken from a glioma patient whose treatment included an IDH1 peptide vaccine. These receptors were taken from a man aged 40-55 years with glioma.

The rearrangement joins TRBV6-5 to TRBJ2-3, with a weak D call TRBD1 (6 bases). Germline lookup yields CDR1 MNHEY and CDR2 SVGAGI. The CDR3 length is 14 residues. Trimming removed 0 bases from V and 8 bases from J, with 12 bases in between. CDR3 sequence (DNA): TGTGCCAGCAGTTACTCGAGGGGCAGGGGTACGCAGTATTTT. Translating gives CASSYSRGRGTQYF.

This chain connects TRBV9 to TRBJ2-1; D is unclear. V lost 3 bases and J 0 bases, leaving 10 bases between the germline ends. Germline CDR1 is SGDLS and CDR2 is YYNGEE. The CDR3 consists of 15 residues. The CDR3 DNA is TGTGCCAGCAGCGAGGTTGCCGGCTCCTACAATGAGCAGTTCTTC. Translation gives CASSEVAGSYNEQFF.

The chain joins TRBV5-1 to TRBJ1-1, with D unclear. CDR3 length: 15 residues. Trimming pared 4 bases from V and 5 bases from J, leaving 18 bases between. Germline V CDR1 and CDR2: SGHRS, YFSETQ. CDR3 DNA sequence: TGCGCCAGCAGCGTAACCTCCACGGGGAGGACTGAAGCTTTCTTT. Encoded protein: CASSVTSTGRTEAFF.

The genes are TRBV4-1 and TRBJ1-2; 10 bases map to TRBD1. The CDR3 has 16 residues. The junction had 11 bases not matched to a gene; V was cut back by 4 bases and J by 6 bases. Germline lookup yields CDR1 MGHRA and CDR2 YSYEKL. CDR3 nucleotides: TGCGCCAGCAGCCCTCGGGACAGGGGTTTTGAGAATGGCTACACCTTC. This gives the protein CASSPRDRGFENGYTF.

The chain carries TRBV27 and TRBJ1-6, with D perhaps matching TRBD1 (5 bases). Looked up from germline, CDR1 is MNHEY and CDR2 is SMNVEV (reference sequence). This CDR3 is built from 14 residues. Trimming removed 6 bases at V and 7 bases at J, with 13 bases between. The CDR3 protein is CASRGLNPNSPLHF. Here the CDR3 DNA reads TGTGCCAGCAGGGGACTAAACCCGAATTCACCCCTCCACTTT.

The CDR3 sequence is CASSPGSSYNEQFF. DNA for the CDR3: TGTGCCAGCAGCCCCGGGAGCTCCTACAATGAGCAGTTCTTC. The chain employs TRBV11-3 and TRBJ2-1; TRBD2 might be the D (6 bases). Germline V gene lookup returns CDR1 SGHNT and CDR2 YENEEA. Trimming shortened V by 5 bases and J by 0 bases, and 8 bases separated the two germline ends. This CDR3 contains 14 residues.

V usage is TRBV29-1 and J usage is TRBJ2-5; D not certain. In germline, CDR1 is SQVTM, CDR2 ANQGSEA. The CDR3 runs 15 residues. V was clipped by 5 bases and J by 4 bases, with 20 bases between them. The DNA of the CDR3 is TGCAGCGTTCCTGGCCGAGTACGGGCAGGAGAGACCCAGTACTTC. It yields the protein CSVPGRVRAGETQYF.

This sequence joins TRBV4-2 and TRBJ2-3; maybe TRBD2 (6 bases). This CDR3 comprises 18 residues. Germline V CDR1 and CDR2: LGHNA, YNFKEQ. The V gene lost 3 bases and the J gene lost 6 bases, with 25 bases spanning the gap. The CDR3 loop reads CASSHPGGGDRWWDTQYF. As DNA, the CDR3 is TGTGCCAGCAGCCATCCCGGGGGTGGGGACCGCTGGTGGGATACGCAGTATTTT.

In its sample, this clone was seen once. The chain carries TRBV5-1 and TRBJ2-7, with D possibly matching TRBD1 (5 bases). The ends were cut back, 0 bases at V and 2 bases at J, with 12 bases in the middle. The CDR3 is 15 amino acids. CDR1 SGHRS and CDR2 YFSETQ come from the germline V gene. Written as DNA, the CDR3 is TGCGCCAGCAGCTTGGCCTCTACAGGCGCCTACGAGCAGTACTTC. Translating gives CASSLASTGAYEQYF.

The chain carries TRBV2 and TRBJ1-4; unclear D gene. The germline V gene encodes CDR1 SNHLY and CDR2 FYNNEI. The CDR3 sequence is 14 residues long. V was pared by 6 bases and J by 5 bases, with 13 bases between. The CDR3 loop reads CASSGLIGNEKLFF. The CDR3 DNA reads as TGTGCCAGCAGCGGACTCATTGGGAATGAAAAACTGTTTTTT.

The chain carries TRBV7-8 and TRBJ2-1; tentative D call: TRBD2 (6 bases). Trimming removed 5 bases from V and 5 bases from J, with 16 bases in between. The CDR3 is made up of 15 amino acids. In germline, CDR1 is SGHVS, CDR2 FQNEAQ. DNA for the CDR3: TGTGCCAGCAGCCCCCGGTGGGCTAGCGACAATGAGCAGTTCTTC. The encoded protein is CASSPRWASDNEQFF.

This clone was counted once. V is TRBV10-3 and J is TRBJ2-5, with a weak D call TRBD1 (6 bases). The V end was cut by 6 bases, the J end by 5 bases, with 10 bases between. This CDR3 comprises 12 residues. Per the germline V gene, CDR1 is ENHRY and CDR2 is SYGVKD. The CDR3 coding sequence is TGTGCCATCAGCAGGGGTGGGGAGACCCAGTACTTC. Its translation: CAISRGGETQYF.

The chain has TRBV7-9 and TRBJ1-2; 7 positions match TRBD1. This CDR3 has 16 amino acids. CDR1 is SEHNR, CDR2 FQNEAQ, per germline (reference sequence). Trimming cost V 2 bases and J 3 bases; bases outside gene matches: 9. The CDR3 is CASSLKGARMDYGYTF. CDR3 DNA: TGTGCCAGCAGCTTAAAGGGGGCGCGAATGGACTATGGCTACACCTTC. The variable domain in full, with the rest retrieved from reference TRBV7-9 and TRBJ1-2, is DTGVSQNPRHKITKRGQNVTFRCDPISEHNRLYWYRQTLGQGPEFLTYFQNEAQLEKSRLLSDRFSAERPKGSFSTLEIQRTEQGDSAMYLCASSLKGARMDYGYTFGSGTRLTVV.

This clone appeared once. V usage is TRBV4-1 and J usage is TRBJ2-1; no clear D gene. Germline-derived CDR1 and CDR2 are MGHRA and YSYEKL. This CDR3 is 15 amino acids long. The V end was cut by 1 base, the J end by 3 bases, with 10 bases between. CDR3: CASSQGRSVYNEQFF. The DNA for the CDR3 is TGCGCCAGCAGCCAAGGCCGCTCGGTCTACAATGAGCAGTTCTTC.

V is TRBV19 and J is TRBJ1-1, with a possible D match to TRBD1 (5 bases). The germline V and J ends were trimmed by 1 base and 0 bases, with 12 bases remaining between them. CDR1 is LNHDA, CDR2 SQIVND, per germline (reference sequence). The CDR3 length is 16 residues. The chain's CDR3 is CASSIVLGQLNTEAFF. CDR3 coding DNA: TGTGCCAGTAGTATAGTTTTGGGGCAGTTGAACACTGAAGCTTTCTTT. Variable domain in full (rest from reference TRBV19 and TRBJ1-1): DGGITQSPKYLFRKEGQNVTLSCEQNLNHDAMYWYRQDPGQGLRLIYYSQIVNDFQKGDIAEGYSVSREKKESFPLTVTSAQKNPTAFYLCASSIVLGQLNTEAFFGQGTRLTVV.

The chain employs TRBV7-8 and TRBJ1-1; D call uncertain. CDR3 size: 14 residues. V dropped 3 bases and J dropped 6 bases, with 14 bases sitting between them. Germline V gives CDR1 SGHVS, CDR2 FQNEAQ. In DNA form, the CDR3 reads TGTGCCAGCAGCTTGACGGGCAAGGTCGCTGAAGCTTTCTTT. It encodes CASSLTGKVAEAFF.

The chain combines TRBV28 with TRBJ2-7; 8 bases align to TRBD1. CDR1 is MDHEN and CDR2 is SYDVKM in the germline V gene. This CDR3 has 14 residues. J was trimmed by 5 bases and V by 4 bases; bases with no gene match: 7. The CDR3 here is CASSSPDRVNEQYF. Written as DNA, the CDR3 is TGTGCCAGCAGTTCCCCGGACAGGGTAAACGAGCAGTACTTC.

The chain recombines TRBV18 with TRBJ1-6; maybe TRBD1 (5 bases). V was trimmed by 6 bases and J by 7 bases, leaving 28 bases between them. This CDR3 contains 19 residues. Germline-derived CDR1 and CDR2 are KGHSH and LQKENI. CDR3 sequence: CASSGLGGGYGAVNSPLHF. DNA of the CDR3: TGTGCCAGCTCGGGGCTCGGTGGAGGATATGGGGCGGTCAATTCACCCCTCCACTTT.

The chain joins TRBV5-1 to TRBJ1-1; a weak D match, TRBD1 (6 bases). The germline V and J ends were trimmed by 2 bases and 1 base, with 12 bases remaining between them. Germline V gene data show CDR1 as SGHRS and CDR2 as YFSETQ. The CDR3 sequence is 15 residues long. The CDR3 nucleotides read TGCGCCAGCAGCTTTGGGGGGCGCGGGAACACTGAAGCTTTCTTT. Its protein product is CASSFGGRGNTEAFF.

This clone is a singleton in its sample. The chain carries TRBV5-1 and TRBJ2-3, with TRBD1 matching 7 bases. Per germline, CDR1 SGHRS and CDR2 YFSETQ. Unmatched junction bases numbered 0, after V lost 5 bases and J lost 0 bases. There are 13 residues in the CDR3. This CDR3 is CASRGQSTDTQYF. DNA of the CDR3: TGCGCCAGCAGGGGACAGAGCACAGATACGCAGTATTTT.

This clone was observed a single time. V is TRBV5-1 and J is TRBJ2-7; the D is unclear. The CDR3 length is 13 residues. CDR1 and CDR2 (germline): SGHRS, YFSETQ. Trimming shortened V by 0 bases and J by 2 bases, and 6 bases separated the two germline ends. This CDR3 reads CASSLDNPYEQYV. The CDR3 nucleotides are TGCGCCAGCAGCTTGGACAATCCCTACGAGCAGTACGTC.

The chain recombines TRBV19 with TRBJ2-6; the D gene is possibly TRBD2 (6 bases). V lost 7 bases and J lost 0, with 13 bases in between. This CDR3 has 16 amino acids. Germline V lookup: CDR1 LNHDA, CDR2 SQIVND (reference sequence). In nucleotides, the CDR3 is TGTGCCAGTATGCCGGAGGGATTCTCTGGGGCCAACGTCCTGACTTTC. Translation: CASMPEGFSGANVLTF.

Relative to its sample, this clone is medium-sized. This chain uses TRBV30 with TRBJ1-3, with D uncertain. The V gene lost 4 bases and the J gene lost 4 bases, with 8 bases spanning the gap. This CDR3 contains 12 residues. The germline V gene has CDR1 GTSNPN and CDR2 SVGIG (reference sequence). CDR3 in amino acids: CAWKASGNTIYF. The CDR3 nucleotides are TGTGCCTGGAAGGCCAGCGGAAACACCATATATTTT.

The chain carries TRBV23-1 and TRBJ2-7; no clear D gene. TRBV23-1 is placed among ORFs of uncertain function. V was shortened by 0 bases and J by 4 bases, with 4 bases between the two germline ends. The CDR3 totals 12 residues. The CDR3 reads CASSQSVYEQYV. In DNA form, the CDR3 reads TGCGCCAGCAGTCAATCAGTGTACGAGCAGTACGTC.

This sequence joins TRBV10-1 and TRBJ2-1; D unresolved. This CDR3 spans 14 amino acids. Germline lookup yields CDR1 WNHNN and CDR2 SYGVQD (reference sequence). With 6 bases removed from V and 5 bases from J, the gap between germline ends came to 14 bases. Written as DNA, the CDR3 is TGCGCCAGCAGCCCTAAATGGGGAAACAATGAGCAGTTCTTC. Translating it yields CASSPKWGNNEQFF.

This chain connects TRBV6-4 to TRBJ2-3; 7 bases match TRBD2. The germline V gene has CDR1 MRHNA and CDR2 SNTAGT. Losses at the gene ends were 4 bases for V and 6 bases for J; bases not matched to a gene: 7. CDR3 length: 14 residues. CDR3 protein: CASSAGREKDTQYF. In DNA, the CDR3 is TGTGCCAGCAGTGCGGGGCGGGAGAAGGATACGCAGTATTTT.

The chain combines TRBV6-1 with TRBJ2-5; perhaps TRBD2 as D (6 bases). The ends were cut back, 3 bases at V and 2 bases at J, with 19 bases in the middle. The CDR3 is made up of 17 amino acids. Germline assignment: CDR1 MNHNS and CDR2 SASEGT. The CDR3 loop is CASSEGVVARGQETQYF. CDR3 DNA: TGTGCCAGCAGTGAGGGTGTAGTCGCGCGGGGTCAAGAGACCCAGTACTTC.